This TCR beta chain was recovered during a study of T-cell memory formation after mild COVID-19. Notes on the study in general: Contracting CD8+ clones were enriched in EMRA, CD4+ mainly in CM and EM.

TCRdb passed the 5' RACE reads through MiXCR, listing each CDR3 protein once. The sample has 500,000 to 650,000 distinct CDR3 sequences; 20% to 25% are singletons. The V gene's germline CDR1 is SGDLS and CDR2 YYNGEE. This CDR3 spans 16 amino acids. The V segment lost 0 bases and the J segment 0 bases; nucleotides outside the gene matches: 4. For this clonotype: Its antigen is unidentified.

This sequence was found in an adult woman who had mild COVID-19 (a few samples of this study predate the infection). Cell type and time point are not known. V gene TRBV9 combines with J gene TRBJ2-3; 7 bases align to TRBD2. The specimen was PBMCs or a T cell subset sorted from them (not recorded which). The CDR3 loop is CASSVEAGRSTDTQYF. In DNA, the CDR3 is TGTGCCAGCAGCGTAGAAGCGGGGCGGAGCACAGATACGCAGTATTTT.